Shown below are 12 T cell receptor beta chains from a single sample sequenced in a study of response to subunit inactivated influenza vaccine. TCRdb itself ran the RT-PCR reads through MiXCR, one entry per CDR3 protein. Found here are roughly 670,000 distinct CDR3 sequences, 12% to 15% of them singletons; the top ten hold 7.5% to 9%. Sequenced here: PBMCs from blood, sampled 14 days before vaccination. Receptor source: a man in his forties or fifties who received an inactivated influenza vaccine.

This clonotype was seen at least ten times. J is TRBJ1-1 and V is TRBV12-3 or TRBV12-4; D uncertain. V was cut by 2 bases and J by 0 bases, with 7 bases left in between. CDR3 length: 14 amino acids. The CDR3 is CASSLSLMNTEAFF. The CDR3 DNA is TGTGCCAGCAGTTTATCGCTGATGAACACTGAAGCTTTCTTT.

This clonotype was picked up a small number of times. This chain uses TRBV28 with TRBJ2-1, with TRBD2 matching over 12 bases. The CDR3 is 20 residues long. Germline values: CDR1 MDHEN, CDR2 SYDVKM. The J segment lost 6 bases and the V segment lost 6 bases, leaving 21 bases of the junction unmatched. CDR3 in amino acids: CASSLGTLILTSGSGNEQFF. The CDR3 DNA follows: TGTGCCAGCAGCCTAGGGACGTTAATACTGACTAGCGGGAGCGGCAATGAGCAGTTCTTC.

The V call is TRBV20-1, the J call TRBJ1-1; 7 bases agree with TRBD1. Germline V gives CDR1 DFQATT, CDR2 SNEGSKA (reference sequence). This CDR3 comprises 13 residues. The trim removed 2 bases at V and 4 bases at J, leaving 4 bases unmatched. Here the CDR3 DNA reads TGCAGTGCTAGATCGACAGGGATCACTGAAGCTTTCTTT. It translates to CSARSTGITEAFF.

This clonotype was seen ten or more times. The chain recombines TRBV12-3 or TRBV12-4 with TRBJ1-6; 8 nucleotides match TRBD1. Unmatched junction bases numbered 6, after V lost 5 bases and J lost 9 bases. The CDR3 is 14 residues long. CDR3 in amino acids: CASSRQGSGSPLHF. CDR3 coding DNA: TGTGCCAGCAGTCGACAGGGGTCGGGTTCACCCCTCCACTTT.

V usage is TRBV5-6 and J usage is TRBJ1-1, with D possibly being TRBD1 (6 bases). Trimming took 1 base from V and 6 from J, leaving 10 bases between them. CDR1 and CDR2 (germline): SGHDT, YYEEEE. The CDR3 is made up of 13 amino acids. CDR3 amino acids: CASSLISGAEAFF. Written as DNA, the CDR3 is TGTGCCAGCAGCTTGATCTCAGGGGCTGAAGCTTTCTTT.

This clonotype came up a few times. The rearrangement links TRBV12-3 or TRBV12-4 to TRBJ2-2, with no clear D. V lost 3 bases to trimming and J lost 1 base, with 6 bases between them. This CDR3 spans 14 amino acids. The CDR3 loop is CASSFAVNTGELFF. CDR3 DNA: TGTGCCAGCAGTTTTGCAGTGAACACCGGGGAGCTGTTTTTT.

The chain recombines TRBV27 with TRBJ2-5, with 14 bases identical to TRBD2. Germline V gene sequence: CDR1 MNHEY, CDR2 SMNVEV (reference sequence). V lost 4 bases to trimming and J lost 5 bases; unmatched junction nucleotides: 9. CDR3 length equals 17 residues. CDR3 region: CASSSSRTSGRRETQYF. In DNA, the CDR3 is TGTGCCAGCAGTTCTTCTAGGACTAGCGGGAGGAGGGAGACCCAGTACTTC.

This clonotype was counted only a few times. The V gene is TRBV19, the J gene TRBJ2-1; TRBD2 matches at 7 bases. CDR1 is LNHDA and CDR2 is SQIVND in the germline V gene (reference sequence). V shed 3 bases, J shed 2 bases, and the junction held 7 bases outside the gene matches. CDR3 length: 16 residues. Here the CDR3 DNA reads TGTGCCAGTAGTATTCAAAGGGCGGGGGCCTACAATGAGCAGTTCTTC. Its translation is CASSIQRAGAYNEQFF. The full variable domain, with the rest looked up from reference TRBV19 and TRBJ2-1, is DGGITQSPKYLFRKEGQNVTLSCEQNLNHDAMYWYRQDPGQGLRLIYYSQIVNDFQKGDIAEGYSVSREKKESFPLTVTSAQKNPTAFYLCASSIQRAGAYNEQFFGPGTRLTVL.

This clonotype appeared many times. This chain uses TRBV12-3 or TRBV12-4 with TRBJ2-2; D unclear. V shed 3 bases and J shed 5 bases, with 7 bases lying between them. The CDR3 length is 13 residues. The CDR3 protein is CASSFGVTGELFF. Written as DNA, the CDR3 is TGTGCCAGCAGTTTTGGGGTAACCGGGGAGCTGTTTTTT.

This clonotype was counted between two and nine times. The V gene is TRBV18, the J gene TRBJ1-1, with D unclear. Germline V gives CDR1 KGHSH, CDR2 LQKENI. V lost 6 bases and J lost 5, with 19 bases in between. This CDR3 has 15 residues. The CDR3 reads CASSPSRGRGTEAFF. The CDR3 bases are TGTGCCAGCTCTCCTTCCAGAGGGCGCGGGACTGAAGCTTTCTTT. The variable domain in full, with the rest retrieved from reference TRBV18 and TRBJ1-1, is NAGVMQNPRHLVRRRGQEARLRCSPMKGHSHVYWYRQLPEEGLKFMVYLQKENIIDESGMPKERFSAEFPKEGPSILRIQQVVRGDSAAYFCASSPSRGRGTEAFFGQGTRLTVV.

CDR3 DNA sequence: TGTGCCATCAACAAGGGAGGGAATGAGCAGTTCTTC. Its protein is CAINKGGNEQFF. The chain is built from TRBV10-3 and TRBJ2-1, with 7 positions matching TRBD2. J gave up 7 bases and V 7 bases, and 4 bases lay outside the gene matches. The germline gives CDR1 ENHRY, CDR2 SYGVKD. The CDR3 has 12 amino acids.

This clonotype was counted a few times. The V call is TRBV27, the J call TRBJ2-5; D ambiguous. CDR3 length: 13 residues. The V end was cut by 5 bases, the J end by 2 bases, with 9 bases between. In germline, CDR1 is MNHEY, CDR2 SMNVEV (reference sequence). The CDR3 DNA sequence: TGTGCCAGCAGTCATAGCACGCAAGAGACCCAGTACTTC. This sequence encodes CASSHSTQETQYF.